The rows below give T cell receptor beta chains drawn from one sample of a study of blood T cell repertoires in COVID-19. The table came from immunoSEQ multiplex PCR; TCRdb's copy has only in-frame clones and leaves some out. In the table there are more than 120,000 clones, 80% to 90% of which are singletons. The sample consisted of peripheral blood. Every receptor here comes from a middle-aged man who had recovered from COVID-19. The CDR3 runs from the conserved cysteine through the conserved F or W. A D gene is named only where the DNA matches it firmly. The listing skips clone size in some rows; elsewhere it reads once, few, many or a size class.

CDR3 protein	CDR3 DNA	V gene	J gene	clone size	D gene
CASSSPGGGGYTF	TGTGCCAGCAGCTCCCCCGGGGGGGGTGGCTACACCTTC	TRBV7-2	TRBJ1-2	-	-
CASNRNSNTGELFF	TGTGCCAGTAACAGAAACTCGAACACCGGGGAGCTGTTTTTT	TRBV19	TRBJ2-2	once	-
CASSLADIKDWRGGSETQYF	TGCGCCAGCAGCTTGGCCGATATAAAAGATTGGCGGGGGGGCTCAGAGACCCAGTACTTC	TRBV5-1	TRBJ2-5	-	TRBD2
CATRQGGTGELFF	TGTGCCACCCGACAGGGGGGAACCGGGGAGCTGTTTTTT	TRBV2	TRBJ2-2	-	TRBD1
CASSSLQGPNTEAFF	TGTGCCAGCAGCTCGTTACAGGGGCCAAACACTGAAGCTTTCTTT	TRBV7-8	TRBJ1-1	-	TRBD1
CASSLPTAGTEAFF	TGCGCCAGCAGCCTGCCCACGGCGGGGACTGAAGCTTTCTTT	TRBV5-1	TRBJ1-1	-	-
CASGLASEYNEQFF	TGTGCTAGTGGTTTGGCCTCGGAGTACAATGAGCAGTTCTTC	TRBV12-5	TRBJ2-1	-	-
CAGQASSYNEQFF	TGTGCCGGACAGGCCAGCTCCTACAATGAGCAGTTCTTC	TRBV2	TRBJ2-1	-	TRBD1
CASSYQDTQYF	TGCGCCAGCAGCTACCAGGATACGCAGTATTTT	TRBV5-1	TRBJ2-3	-	-
CASSFARVVFVETQYF	TGTGCCAGCAGCTTCGCCAGGGTTGTCTTTGTGGAGACCCAGTACTTC	TRBV7-2	TRBJ2-5	-	-
CASSLAGTGRDGYTF	TGTGCCAGCAGCTTAGCGGGGACAGGGCGGGACGGCTACACCTTC	TRBV7-9	TRBJ1-2	-	TRBD1
CSASGGGRKSEAFF	TGCAGTGCTAGTGGGGGGGGTCGGAAGTCTGAAGCTTTCTTT	TRBV20-1	TRBJ1-1	-	-
CASSYSTHATNEKLFF	TGTGCCAGCAGTTACTCGACACACGCAACTAATGAAAAACTGTTTTTT	TRBV6-5	TRBJ1-4	-	-
CASSKGGVVNSPLHF	TGTGCCAGCAGCAAAGGAGGGGTCGTTAATTCACCCCTCCACTTT	TRBV7-8	TRBJ1-6	-	-
CASSGQNTGELFF	TGTGCCAGCAGCGGACAGAACACCGGGGAGCTGTTTTTT	TRBV2	TRBJ2-2	-	-
CASSQPGTSGGASDTQYF	TGTGCCAGCAGCCAACCCGGGACTAGCGGGGGGGCGTCAGATACGCAGTATTTT	TRBV3-1/TRBV3-2	TRBJ2-3	-	TRBD2
CASRRPQGSGYTF	TGTGCCAGTAGGAGACCACAGGGGTCTGGCTACACCTTC	TRBV19	TRBJ1-2	-	TRBD1
CASKPPGGSAGELFF	TGTGCCAGCAAACCACCCGGGGGATCGGCCGGGGAGCTGTTTTTT	TRBV6-1	TRBJ2-2	-	-
CASSRRDYGTEAFF	TGTGCCAGCAGCCGAAGGGACTACGGGACTGAAGCTTTCTTT	TRBV7-8	TRBJ1-1	-	-
CAWSVGQGSEQYF	TGTGCCTGGAGTGTAGGGCAGGGCAGCGAGCAGTACTTC	TRBV30	TRBJ2-7	-	-
CASSANYGYTF	TGTGCCAGCAGTGCGAACTATGGCTACACCTTC	TRBV6-6	TRBJ1-2	-	-
CASSPLGRAGTGITDTQYF	TGTGCCAGCAGCCCCCTCGGGCGGGCCGGGACAGGGATAACAGATACGCAGTATTTT	TRBV7-9	TRBJ2-3	-	TRBD1
CASSYSSGKDTDTQYF	TGTGCCAGCAGTTACTCTAGCGGGAAGGACACAGATACGCAGTATTTT	TRBV6-5	TRBJ2-3	-	TRBD2
CASSLTSGGNNEQFF	TGTGCCAGCAGCCTAACTAGCGGGGGGAACAATGAGCAGTTCTTC	TRBV11-3	TRBJ2-1	-	TRBD2
CASSLVASAYEQYF	TGTGCCAGCAGCTTAGTAGCCAGCGCCTACGAGCAGTACTTC	TRBV7-2	TRBJ2-7	-	-
CASSYRVSYEQYF	TGTGCCAGCAGTTACAGGGTTTCCTACGAGCAGTACTTC	TRBV27	TRBJ2-7	-	-
CASRVTGQYNQPQHF	TGTGCCAGCAGGGTCACCGGACAGTACAATCAGCCCCAGCATTTT	TRBV6-5	TRBJ1-5	-	-
CASSLDRGGGYTF	TGCGCCAGCAGCTTGGACAGGGGGGGTGGCTACACCTTC	TRBV5-1	TRBJ1-2	-	TRBD1